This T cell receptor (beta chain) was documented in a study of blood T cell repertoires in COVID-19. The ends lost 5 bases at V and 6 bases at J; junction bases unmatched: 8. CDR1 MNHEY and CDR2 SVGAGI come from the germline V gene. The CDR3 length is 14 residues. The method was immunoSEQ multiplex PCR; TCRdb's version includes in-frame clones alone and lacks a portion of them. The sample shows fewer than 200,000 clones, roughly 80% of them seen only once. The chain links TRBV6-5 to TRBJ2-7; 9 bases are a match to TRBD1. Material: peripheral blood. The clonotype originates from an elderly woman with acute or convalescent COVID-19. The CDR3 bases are TGTGCCAGCAGTCCAACAGGGGGCCCTACCGAGCAGTACTTC. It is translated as CASSPTGGPTEQYF.